Listed here is a single TCR beta chain. For the second PCR, which ran for about 6 to 12 cycles, a sample-barcoded 5' primer and a J-beta primer mix were used. From the 5' RACE reads, TCRdb called clonotypes with MiXCR, one entry per CDR3 protein. The sample consists of over 700,000 distinct CDR3 sequences, approximately 25% of them appearing once. This entry is derived from a study of blood T cells in healthy people across ages. Trimming took 3 bases from V and 4 from J; bases not matched to a gene: 9. Germline CDR1 reads DFQATT; CDR2 reads SNEGSKA (reference sequence). The CDR3 runs 17 residues. The same sample was also used in a study of T cells of mothers and their children.

This clonotype was sampled from a boy between 10 and 17 years old in good health. The chain carries TRBV20-1 and TRBJ2-1; 13 nucleotides align to TRBD2. The material sequenced was blood. Here the CDR3 DNA reads TGCAGTGCTAGTTATCCGTGGACTAGCGGGAGATACAATGAGCAGTTCTTC. Translated, it gives CSASYPWTSGRYNEQFF.